The present entry profiles one TCR beta chain with its context. The antigen is undetermined. TCRdb processed the 5' RACE reads anew with MiXCR; each CDR3 protein has one entry. The data show around 770,000 distinct CDR3 sequences, with 10% to 15% seen just once and approximately 0.5% held by the top ten. The sample belongs to a study of CD8 T cells in ankylosing spondylitis. Study conclusions and caveats: A motif of under ten highly homologous TCR beta variants was seen as apparently characteristic of ankylosing spondylitis blood.

V shed 4 bases and J 5 bases; nucleotides not matched to a gene: 6. The CDR3 totals 14 residues. The V gene's germline CDR1 is LGHDT and CDR2 YNNKEL (reference sequence). The source material was blood, either unsorted or a sorted T cell fraction (not recorded which). This rearrangement joins TRBV3-1 to TRBJ1-1, with 8 bases that match TRBD1. This receptor was obtained from a male donor with ankylosing spondylitis. CDR3 bases: TGTGCCAGCAGCCGATTGGGACAGGAAACTGAAGCTTTCTTT. It encodes CASSRLGQETEAFF.